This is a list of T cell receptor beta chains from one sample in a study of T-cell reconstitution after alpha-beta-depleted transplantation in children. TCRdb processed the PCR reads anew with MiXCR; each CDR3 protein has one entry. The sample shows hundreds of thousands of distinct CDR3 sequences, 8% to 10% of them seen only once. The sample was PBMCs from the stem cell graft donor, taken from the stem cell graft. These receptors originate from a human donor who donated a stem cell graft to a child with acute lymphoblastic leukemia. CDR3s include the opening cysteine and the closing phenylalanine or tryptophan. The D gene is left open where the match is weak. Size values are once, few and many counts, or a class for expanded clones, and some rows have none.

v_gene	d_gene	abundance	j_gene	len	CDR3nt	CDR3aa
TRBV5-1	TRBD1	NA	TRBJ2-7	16	TGCGCCAGCAGCCTGACAGGGGGTCCCCCTTCTTACGAGCAGTACTTC	CASSLTGGPPSYEQYF
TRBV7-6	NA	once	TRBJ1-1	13	TGTGCCAGCAGCCCTTTGGTGAACACTGAAGCTTTCTTT	CASSPLVNTEAFF
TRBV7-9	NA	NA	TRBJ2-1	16	TGTGCCAGCAGCTCCAGACTAGTCGGAAGGGACAATGAGCAGTTCTTC	CASSSRLVGRDNEQFF
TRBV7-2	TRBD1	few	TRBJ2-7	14	TGTGCCAGCAGCAGGAGACAGGGGGACTACGAGCAGTACTTC	CASSRRQGDYEQYF
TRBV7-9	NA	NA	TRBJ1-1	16	TGTGCCAGCAGCTTAGTAACAGGGAATTCGGGCACTGAAGCTTTCTTT	CASSLVTGNSGTEAFF
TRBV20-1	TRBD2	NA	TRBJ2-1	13	TGCAGTGCTGTTCCCGGGACTAGCGGTGAGCAGTTCTTC	CSAVPGTSGEQFF
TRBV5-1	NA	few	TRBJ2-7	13	TGCGCCAGCAGCGGTAGGGCGGGCTACGAGCAGTACTTC	CASSGRAGYEQYF
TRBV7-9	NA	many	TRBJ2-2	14	TGTGCCAGCAGCTTGGCCAGTCACACCGGGGAGCTGTTTTTT	CASSLASHTGELFF
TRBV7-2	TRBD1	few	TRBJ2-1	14	TGTGCCAGCAGCCGCGGACAGGAGTACAATGAGCAGTTCTTC	CASSRGQEYNEQFF
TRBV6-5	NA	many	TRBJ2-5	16	TGTGCCAGCAGTTACTCGACACAGGGACTCCAAGAGACCCAGTACTTC	CASSYSTQGLQETQYF
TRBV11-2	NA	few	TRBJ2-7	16	TGTGCCAGCAGCTTAGTAGTTCGGCAGAGCTCCTACGAGCAGTACTTC	CASSLVVRQSSYEQYF